A selection of T cell receptor beta chains follows, all from one sample in a study of beta chain features in type 1 diabetes. This table comes from immunoSEQ multiplex PCR, and its TCRdb copy is limited to in-frame clones, with some not included. Counted here are a few hundred thousand clones, about 19% occurring once; the ten biggest clones make up under 0.055%. Sequenced material: naive CD4+ T cells from blood. The receptors derive from a woman aged 18-29 years in good health. The CDR3 runs from the conserved cysteine through the conserved F or W. The D gene is left open where the match is weak. Rows may omit the clone size; those that give it use once, few, many or a size class.

V gene: TRBV2
clone size: NA
D gene: NA
J gene: TRBJ1-2
CDR3 DNA: TGTGCCAGCCTAGGGCAGGGCGTGGGCTACACCTTC
CDR3 protein: CASLGQGVGYTF

V gene: TRBV5-1
clone size: NA
D gene: TRBD1
J gene: TRBJ2-3
CDR3 DNA: TGCGCCAGCAGCTTTCAGGGGGCCACAGATACGCAGTATTTT
CDR3 protein: CASSFQGATDTQYF

V gene: TRBV4-2
clone size: NA
D gene: TRBD2
J gene: TRBJ2-7
CDR3 DNA: TGTGCCAGCAGCCAAGACGTAGCGGGGGGGTACGAGCAGTACTTC
CDR3 protein: CASSQDVAGGYEQYF

V gene: TRBV30
clone size: few
D gene: NA
J gene: TRBJ2-1
CDR3 DNA: TGTGCCTGGATGGTCGGGTACAATGAGCAGTTCTTC
CDR3 protein: CAWMVGYNEQFF

V gene: TRBV7-2
clone size: NA
D gene: TRBD1
J gene: TRBJ1-5
CDR3 DNA: TGTGCCAGCAGCCCCCGACAGGGGATAGGCAATCAGCCCCAGCATTTT
CDR3 protein: CASSPRQGIGNQPQHF

V gene: TRBV4-3
clone size: few
D gene: NA
J gene: TRBJ2-1
CDR3 DNA: TGCGCCAGCAGCCAGGGTCCGGCGGCCAATGAGCAGTTCTTC
CDR3 protein: CASSQGPAANEQFF

V gene: TRBV11-2
clone size: few
D gene: TRBD1
J gene: TRBJ2-7
CDR3 DNA: TGTGCCAGCTTGGAGCAGGGGGTATCCTACGAGCAGTACTTC
CDR3 protein: CASLEQGVSYEQYF

V gene: TRBV30
clone size: NA
D gene: NA
J gene: TRBJ2-2
CDR3 DNA: TGTGCCTGGAGTGTTAACAGGGCCACAACCGGGGAGCTGTTTTTT
CDR3 protein: CAWSVNRATTGELFF

V gene: TRBV30
clone size: NA
D gene: TRBD1
J gene: TRBJ1-2
CDR3 DNA: TGTGCCTGGAGGGGTATCGCCCAGGGGGTCGGCTACACCTTC
CDR3 protein: CAWRGIAQGVGYTF

V gene: TRBV18
clone size: few
D gene: NA
J gene: TRBJ2-3
CDR3 DNA: TGTGCCAGCTCACCCCCCAGAGGGGGAGAGTCCACAGATACGCAGTATTTT
CDR3 protein: CASSPPRGGESTDTQYF

V gene: TRBV9
clone size: few
D gene: NA
J gene: TRBJ1-5
CDR3 DNA: TGTGCCAGCAGCGTAGAGGCCCAGGGCGGACAGCCCCAGCATTTT
CDR3 protein: CASSVEAQGGQPQHF

V gene: TRBV30
clone size: NA
D gene: NA
J gene: TRBJ1-2
CDR3 DNA: TGTGCCGCCCAGGGACTTTACTATGGCTACACCTTC
CDR3 protein: CAAQGLYYGYTF

V gene: TRBV29-1
clone size: few
D gene: NA
J gene: TRBJ1-1
CDR3 DNA: TGCAGCGTGAAAGGGGCGGGGTCGGCTTTCTTT
CDR3 protein: CSVKGAGSAFF

V gene: TRBV18
clone size: NA
D gene: TRBD2
J gene: TRBJ2-1
CDR3 DNA: TGTGCCAGCTCGGTATTCAAAAGGACTAGCGGGCAGGAGGGTGAGCAGTTCTTC
CDR3 protein: CASSVFKRTSGQEGEQFF

V gene: TRBV5-8
clone size: NA
D gene: NA
J gene: TRBJ1-2
CDR3 DNA: TGTGCCAGCAGAGATACCGGGACAAGCTATGGCTACACCTTC
CDR3 protein: CASRDTGTSYGYTF

V gene: TRBV30
clone size: few
D gene: NA
J gene: TRBJ1-2
CDR3 DNA: TGTGCCTGGATACGGGGCTATGGCTACACCTTC
CDR3 protein: CAWIRGYGYTF

V gene: TRBV6-5
clone size: NA
D gene: NA
J gene: TRBJ1-2
CDR3 DNA: TGTGCCAGCCTAGGGCGGCAGGGTTCTGGCTACACCTTC
CDR3 protein: CASLGRQGSGYTF

V gene: TRBV29-1
clone size: NA
D gene: NA
J gene: TRBJ2-1
CDR3 DNA: TGCAGCGCCCCGACAGGCTACAATGAGCAGTTCTTC
CDR3 protein: CSAPTGYNEQFF

V gene: TRBV7-3
clone size: few
D gene: NA
J gene: TRBJ2-1
CDR3 DNA: TGTGCCAGCAGCTTACTCCACAATGAGCAGTTCTTC
CDR3 protein: CASSLLHNEQFF

V gene: TRBV15
clone size: NA
D gene: TRBD1
J gene: TRBJ1-2
CDR3 DNA: TGTGCCACCAGCAGAGACTCCCGGGACAGAGGTAATGGCTACACCTTC
CDR3 protein: CATSRDSRDRGNGYTF

V gene: TRBV5-1
clone size: few
D gene: TRBD1
J gene: TRBJ2-7
CDR3 DNA: TGCGCCAGCAGCTCCGACGGCAGGGGGTCGGGCCCCTCCGAGCAGTACTTC
CDR3 protein: CASSSDGRGSGPSEQYF

V gene: TRBV4-2
clone size: few
D gene: NA
J gene: TRBJ2-2
CDR3 DNA: TGTGCCAGCACCCCTACTAGAACCGGGGAGCTGTTTTTT
CDR3 protein: CASTPTRTGELFF

V gene: TRBV27
clone size: few
D gene: NA
J gene: TRBJ1-2
CDR3 DNA: TGTGCCAGCAAAAGGTCCGATCAGGGAGGCTATGGCTACACCTTC
CDR3 protein: CASKRSDQGGYGYTF

V gene: TRBV4-1
clone size: NA
D gene: NA
J gene: TRBJ2-4
CDR3 DNA: TGCGCCAGCAGCCAACAGGGACTAGCCAAAAACATTCAGTACTTC
CDR3 protein: CASSQQGLAKNIQYF

V gene: TRBV4-1
clone size: few
D gene: TRBD2
J gene: TRBJ2-4
CDR3 DNA: TGCGCCAGCAGCCAAGAGTCGGGGCTAGCGGGGAGGCTAGCCAAAAACATTCAGTACTTC
CDR3 protein: CASSQESGLAGRLAKNIQYF

V gene: TRBV4-1
clone size: NA
D gene: TRBD1
J gene: TRBJ2-1
CDR3 DNA: TGCGCCAGCAGCCAAGCCCAGGGGGCGTCCAATGAGCAGTTCTTC
CDR3 protein: CASSQAQGASNEQFF

V gene: TRBV7-9
clone size: few
D gene: TRBD2
J gene: TRBJ2-1
CDR3 DNA: TGTGCCAGCAGCTTAGATAGCGGGGCTAACTTGGGGCAGTTCTTC
CDR3 protein: CASSLDSGANLGQFF

V gene: TRBV9
clone size: few
D gene: TRBD2
J gene: TRBJ2-1
CDR3 DNA: TGTGCCAGCAGCGTAGAGCGTGGGAGGGAGTATAATGAGCAGTTCTTC
CDR3 protein: CASSVERGREYNEQFF

V gene: TRBV30
clone size: few
D gene: NA
J gene: TRBJ1-2
CDR3 DNA: TGTGCCTGGAGTGTAGAGGGCAGAGGCTACACCTTC
CDR3 protein: CAWSVEGRGYTF

V gene: TRBV6-5
clone size: NA
D gene: TRBD1
J gene: TRBJ2-1
CDR3 DNA: TGTGCCAGCAGTTACCGGTTCGGGGACAGCCCGTTCTTC
CDR3 protein: CASSYRFGDSPFF

V gene: TRBV7-2
clone size: NA
D gene: TRBD1
J gene: TRBJ1-2
CDR3 DNA: TGTGCCAGCAGCTTAGTACGAACAGGGGAGTATGGCTACACCTTC
CDR3 protein: CASSLVRTGEYGYTF

V gene: TRBV7-2
clone size: few
D gene: TRBD2
J gene: TRBJ2-5
CDR3 DNA: TGTGCCAGCAGCTTAGGGGGGGGAAGAAAGACCCAGTACTTC
CDR3 protein: CASSLGGGRKTQYF

V gene: TRBV19
clone size: NA
D gene: NA
J gene: TRBJ1-5
CDR3 DNA: TGTGCCAGTAGTATAGGGACAGTTAATCAGCCCCAGCATTTT
CDR3 protein: CASSIGTVNQPQHF

V gene: TRBV12-5
clone size: few
D gene: TRBD2
J gene: TRBJ2-1
CDR3 DNA: TGTGCTAGTGGTTTCGGTGCGGGGGATGAGCAGTTCTTC
CDR3 protein: CASGFGAGDEQFF

V gene: TRBV30
clone size: NA
D gene: TRBD1
J gene: TRBJ2-7
CDR3 DNA: TGTGCCTGGAGACCGCCGGGACAGTACTACGAGCAGTACTTC
CDR3 protein: CAWRPPGQYYEQYF

V gene: TRBV19
clone size: few
D gene: NA
J gene: TRBJ2-5
CDR3 DNA: TGTGCCAGTAGTATCCGGGAGACCCAGTACTTC
CDR3 protein: CASSIRETQYF

V gene: TRBV30
clone size: NA
D gene: NA
J gene: TRBJ1-5
CDR3 DNA: TGTGCCTGGAGTGTGCGGGAGTATCAGCCCCAGCATTTT
CDR3 protein: CAWSVREYQPQHF

V gene: TRBV4-1
clone size: NA
D gene: TRBD2
J gene: TRBJ2-7
CDR3 DNA: TGCGCCAGCAGCCAACTAGCGGGTCCCTACGAGCAGTACTTC
CDR3 protein: CASSQLAGPYEQYF

V gene: TRBV30
clone size: few
D gene: TRBD2
J gene: TRBJ2-1
CDR3 DNA: TGTGCCTGGAGTGAACTAGCGGGGGGTAATGAGCAGTTCTTC
CDR3 protein: CAWSELAGGNEQFF

V gene: TRBV7-9
clone size: few
D gene: NA
J gene: TRBJ1-4
CDR3 DNA: TGTGCCAGCAGCAGACAGCCTACTAATGAAAAACTGTTTTTT
CDR3 protein: CASSRQPTNEKLFF

V gene: TRBV5-4
clone size: few
D gene: NA
J gene: TRBJ2-5
CDR3 DNA: TGTGCCAGCAGCTTGGGGAGGGGCCAAGAGACCCAGTACTTC
CDR3 protein: CASSLGRGQETQYF

V gene: TRBV4-3
clone size: NA
D gene: TRBD2
J gene: TRBJ2-3
CDR3 DNA: TGCGCCAGCAGCCGTGGGACTAGCGGGACAGATACGCAGTATTTT
CDR3 protein: CASSRGTSGTDTQYF

V gene: TRBV29-1
clone size: few
D gene: TRBD2
J gene: TRBJ2-3
CDR3 DNA: TGCAGCGTCGGACTAGCGGGAGGCACTAGCACAGATACGCAGTATTTT
CDR3 protein: CSVGLAGGTSTDTQYF

V gene: TRBV30
clone size: NA
D gene: TRBD1
J gene: TRBJ1-1
CDR3 DNA: TGTGCCGTCAAGGGACAGTTGGGGACTGAAGCTTTCTTT
CDR3 protein: CAVKGQLGTEAFF

V gene: TRBV11-1
clone size: few
D gene: NA
J gene: TRBJ1-2
CDR3 DNA: TGTGCCAGCAGCCGGGACACCAACTATGGCTACACCTTC
CDR3 protein: CASSRDTNYGYTF

V gene: TRBV7-3
clone size: NA
D gene: NA
J gene: TRBJ1-2
CDR3 DNA: TGTGCCAGCAGCTTAACCGGCGAGGGAGGAGGCTACACCTTC
CDR3 protein: CASSLTGEGGGYTF

V gene: TRBV30
clone size: few
D gene: NA
J gene: TRBJ2-1
CDR3 DNA: TGTGCCTGGGTACAGGGTAGCTCCTACAATGAGCAGTTCTTC
CDR3 protein: CAWVQGSSYNEQFF

V gene: TRBV9
clone size: NA
D gene: TRBD2
J gene: TRBJ2-2
CDR3 DNA: TGTGCCAGCAGCGTAGGTCCGGGAGGCACCAACACCGGGGAGCTGTTTTTT
CDR3 protein: CASSVGPGGTNTGELFF

V gene: TRBV18
clone size: few
D gene: NA
J gene: TRBJ1-5
CDR3 DNA: TGTGCCAGCTCACCTAATTCGGCAGGTCCCCTCAATCAGCCCCAGCATTTT
CDR3 protein: CASSPNSAGPLNQPQHF

V gene: TRBV14
clone size: NA
D gene: NA
J gene: TRBJ1-3
CDR3 DNA: TGTGCCAGCAGCCAGGACATCTCTGGAAACACCATATATTTT
CDR3 protein: CASSQDISGNTIYF

V gene: TRBV7-9
clone size: NA
D gene: NA
J gene: TRBJ1-2
CDR3 DNA: TGTGTGGCTGGTGGCTACACCTTC
CDR3 protein: CVAGGYTF

V gene: TRBV11-2
clone size: NA
D gene: TRBD1
J gene: TRBJ2-7
CDR3 DNA: TGTGCCAGCAGCTCGATACAGGGGGCGGGCGAGCAGTACTTC
CDR3 protein: CASSSIQGAGEQYF

V gene: TRBV11-2
clone size: NA
D gene: NA
J gene: TRBJ2-7
CDR3 DNA: TGTGCCAGCAGCCAATGGAGGGGCCGATACGAGCAGTACTTC
CDR3 protein: CASSQWRGRYEQYF

V gene: TRBV10-3
clone size: NA
D gene: NA
J gene: TRBJ2-5
CDR3 DNA: TGTGCCACATTGTACCAAGAGACCCAGTACTTC
CDR3 protein: CATLYQETQYF

V gene: TRBV30
clone size: NA
D gene: TRBD1
J gene: TRBJ1-2
CDR3 DNA: TGTGCCTGGAGTCTGGGACAGGGCGGCGGCTACACCTTC
CDR3 protein: CAWSLGQGGGYTF

V gene: TRBV7-9
clone size: few
D gene: TRBD1
J gene: TRBJ2-2
CDR3 DNA: TGTGCCAGCGGAACGGGACAGGGGGTATCCGGGGAGCTGTTTTTT
CDR3 protein: CASGTGQGVSGELFF

V gene: TRBV29-1
clone size: few
D gene: NA
J gene: TRBJ2-7
CDR3 DNA: TGCAGCGTTGCGGACGCGCCGGAGGGCAATTCCTACGAGCAGTACTTC
CDR3 protein: CSVADAPEGNSYEQYF

V gene: TRBV19
clone size: NA
D gene: TRBD1
J gene: TRBJ2-3
CDR3 DNA: TGTGCCAGTAGTTCCCCAAGGACAGGAGAAAAAGATACGCAGTATTTT
CDR3 protein: CASSSPRTGEKDTQYF

V gene: TRBV6-5
clone size: NA
D gene: NA
J gene: TRBJ2-5
CDR3 DNA: TGTGCCAGCAGTTACTCAGGAGTCGAGACCCAGTACTTC
CDR3 protein: CASSYSGVETQYF